This T cell receptor (beta chain) is from a study of cytomegalovirus exposure and HLA in healthy donors. Whole-study results and caveats: Analysis performed later found under 20,000 TCR beta sequences associated with HLA alleles at 0.05 false discovery rate.

In regard to this clone: Its antigen is not identified.

In the PCR, 60 Vbeta and 13 Jbeta primers were used. Here immunoSEQ multiplex PCR was the method, and the copy in TCRdb shows in-frame clones only, minus some. The data show approximately 110,000 clones, about three quarters seen once. Germline CDR1 is SGHAT and CDR2 is FQNNGV. The CDR3 covers 15 residues. V shed 2 bases and J 3 bases; nucleotides not matched to a gene: 5. The chain uses TRBV11-2 and TRBJ2-7, with 9 bases identical to TRBD1. Input material: PBMCs. This receptor was obtained from a female donor in good health and CMV-seropositive. CDR3: CASSLWGQGNYEQYF. Here the CDR3 DNA reads TGTGCCAGCAGCTTATGGGGACAGGGAAACTACGAGCAGTACTTC.